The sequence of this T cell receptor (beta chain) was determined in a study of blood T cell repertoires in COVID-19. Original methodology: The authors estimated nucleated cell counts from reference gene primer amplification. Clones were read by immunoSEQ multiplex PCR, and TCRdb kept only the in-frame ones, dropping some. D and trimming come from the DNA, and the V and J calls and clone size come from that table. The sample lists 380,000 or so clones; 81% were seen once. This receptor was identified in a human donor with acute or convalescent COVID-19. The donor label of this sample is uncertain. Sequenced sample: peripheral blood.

The CDR3 region is CASSFGLATNTGELFF. CDR3 sequence (DNA): TGTGCCAGCAGCTTTGGACTAGCGACTAACACCGGGGAGCTGTTTTTT. This chain connects TRBV5-6 to TRBJ2-2; 9 nucleotides align to TRBD2. The ends lost 2 bases at V and 2 bases at J; junction bases unmatched: 4. The CDR3 runs to 16 residues. CDR1 is SGHDT, CDR2 YYEEEE, per germline.